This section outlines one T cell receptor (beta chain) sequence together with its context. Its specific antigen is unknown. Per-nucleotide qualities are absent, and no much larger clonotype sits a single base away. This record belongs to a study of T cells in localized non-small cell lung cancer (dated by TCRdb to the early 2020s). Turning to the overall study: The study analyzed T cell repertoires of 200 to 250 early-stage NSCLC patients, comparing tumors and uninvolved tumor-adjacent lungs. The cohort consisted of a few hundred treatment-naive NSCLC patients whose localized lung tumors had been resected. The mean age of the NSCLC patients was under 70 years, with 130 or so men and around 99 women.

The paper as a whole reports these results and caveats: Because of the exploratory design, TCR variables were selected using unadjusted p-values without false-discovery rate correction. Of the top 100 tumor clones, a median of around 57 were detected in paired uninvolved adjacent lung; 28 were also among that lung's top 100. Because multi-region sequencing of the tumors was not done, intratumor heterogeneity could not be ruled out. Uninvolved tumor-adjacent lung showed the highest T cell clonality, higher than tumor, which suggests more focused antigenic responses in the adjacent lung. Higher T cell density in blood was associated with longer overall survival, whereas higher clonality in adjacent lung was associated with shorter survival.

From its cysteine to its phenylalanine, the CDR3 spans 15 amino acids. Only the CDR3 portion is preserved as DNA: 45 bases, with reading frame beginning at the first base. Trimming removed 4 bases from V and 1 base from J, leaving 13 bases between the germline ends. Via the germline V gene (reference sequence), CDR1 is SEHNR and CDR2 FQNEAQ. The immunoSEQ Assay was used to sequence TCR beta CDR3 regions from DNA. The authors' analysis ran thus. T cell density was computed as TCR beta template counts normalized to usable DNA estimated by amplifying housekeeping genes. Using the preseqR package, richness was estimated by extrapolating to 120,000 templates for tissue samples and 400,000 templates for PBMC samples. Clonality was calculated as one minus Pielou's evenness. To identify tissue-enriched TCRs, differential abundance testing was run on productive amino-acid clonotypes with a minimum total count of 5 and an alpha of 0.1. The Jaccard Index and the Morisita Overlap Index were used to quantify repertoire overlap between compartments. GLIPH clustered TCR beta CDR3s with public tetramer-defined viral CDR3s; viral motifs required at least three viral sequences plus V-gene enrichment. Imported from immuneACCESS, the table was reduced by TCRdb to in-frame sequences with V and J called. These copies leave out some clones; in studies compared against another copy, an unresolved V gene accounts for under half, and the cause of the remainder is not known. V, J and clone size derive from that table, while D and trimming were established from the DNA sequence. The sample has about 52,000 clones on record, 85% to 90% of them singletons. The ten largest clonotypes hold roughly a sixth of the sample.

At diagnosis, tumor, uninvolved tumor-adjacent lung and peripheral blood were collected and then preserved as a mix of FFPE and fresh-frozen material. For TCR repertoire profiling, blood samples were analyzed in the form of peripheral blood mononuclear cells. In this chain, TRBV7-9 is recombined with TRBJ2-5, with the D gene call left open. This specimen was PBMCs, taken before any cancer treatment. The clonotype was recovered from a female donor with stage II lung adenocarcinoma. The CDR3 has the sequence CASSSFRQVQETQYF. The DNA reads TGTGCCAGCAGCTCCTTCCGGCAGGTCCAAGAGACCCAGTACTTC.